What follows are 9 T cell receptor beta chains derived from one specimen sequenced in a study of OX40 agonist ivuxolimab in advanced cancers. Receptor amplification or capture employed the immunoSEQ multiplex PCR assay. In its TCRdb copy, this immuneACCESS table keeps in-frame sequences only and misses some clones. Where compared with another copy, unresolved V genes explain less than half of these, and the others have no known cause. Across this sample there are 60,000 to 90,000 clones, with 80% to 90% seen only once. The top ten clonotypes cover 5% of the sample. The sample here was CD4+ or CD8+ T cells sorted from blood, taken in a trial of the OX40 agonist ivuxolimab. These receptors originate from an adult with an advanced solid tumor such as melanoma, head and neck, liver or kidney cancer.

This clone came up a few times. The chain links TRBV5-1 to TRBJ1-1, with TRBD1 matching over 7 bases. The length of the CDR3 is 15 residues. The germline V gene has CDR1 SGHRS and CDR2 YFSETQ. The J segment lost 2 bases and the V segment lost 0 bases, leaving 4 bases of the junction unmatched. The CDR3 DNA reads TGCGCCAGCAGCTTGGGACAGGGAACAAACACTGAAGCTTTCTTT. Its protein is CASSLGQGTNTEAFF.

V usage is TRBV4-2 and J usage is TRBJ1-5; 10 bases align to TRBD1. V lost 4 bases, J lost 8 bases, and 5 bases stayed unmatched. Per the germline V gene, CDR1 is LGHNA and CDR2 is YNFKEQ. This CDR3 is 14 amino acids long. The DNA for the CDR3 is TGTGCCAGCAGCCTCGACAGGGGGCAGGAGCCCCAGCATTTT. Protein: CASSLDRGQEPQHF.

The J gene is TRBJ1-5, the V gene TRBV27; D not resolved. Trimming removed 4 bases at V and 5 bases at J, with 21 bases between. Germline-derived CDR1 and CDR2 are MNHEY and SMNVEV (reference sequence). The CDR3 runs 17 residues. The CDR3 DNA reads TGTGCCAGCAGTTCACTCTTCGCGGGGAAAGGAGATCAGCCCCAGCATTTT. The encoded protein is CASSSLFAGKGDQPQHF.

In this sample, this clone turned up many times. V and J are TRBV4-1 and TRBJ1-1; D not certain. The germline V gene has CDR1 MGHRA and CDR2 YSYEKL. The CDR3 runs to 14 residues. Trimming removed 0 bases from V and 1 base from J, with 6 bases in between. The CDR3 here is CASSQDYQNTEAFF. The CDR3 DNA reads as TGCGCCAGCAGCCAAGATTATCAGAACACTGAAGCTTTCTTT.

The V and J genes are TRBV6-6 and TRBJ1-3, with 10 nucleotides matching TRBD1. V lost 5 bases to trimming and J lost 2 bases; unmatched junction nucleotides: 3. Germline values: CDR1 MNHNY, CDR2 SVGAGI (reference sequence). The CDR3 runs 15 residues. The CDR3 DNA is TGTGCCAGCAGTCCGGGACAGGGGACTGGAAACACCATATATTTT. This translates into CASSPGQGTGNTIYF.

This clone was detected only once. The chain links TRBV15 to TRBJ2-1; possibly TRBD2 for D (6 bases). V lost 1 base, J lost 5 bases, and 15 bases lay in between. The CDR3 extends over 16 amino acids. Germline CDR1 LNHNV, CDR2 YYDKDF (reference sequence). CDR3 bases: TGTGCCACCAGCAGAGGTCGGCTAGCGAGTGACAATGAGCAGTTCTTC. Protein: CATSRGRLASDNEQFF.

The rearrangement uses TRBV7-2 and TRBJ1-1; D is uncertain. The CDR3 has 13 residues. The V gene lost 5 bases and the J gene lost 0 bases, with 7 bases spanning the gap. CDR1 and CDR2 from the germline V gene are SGHTA and FQGNSA. DNA of the CDR3: TGTGCCAGCAGCCTTACCTTGAACACTGAAGCTTTCTTT. Translated: CASSLTLNTEAFF.

The chain employs TRBV10-2 and TRBJ2-3, with TRBD2 matching 9 bases. The CDR3 consists of 15 residues. The J segment lost 3 bases and the V segment lost 3 bases, leaving 4 bases of the junction unmatched. Germline V gene lookup returns CDR1 WSHSY and CDR2 SAAADI. CDR3 DNA sequence: TGCGCCAGCAGTGAAGGTCTAGCGGGAACAGATACGCAGTATTTT. Encoded protein: CASSEGLAGTDTQYF.

The chain is built from TRBV7-9 and TRBJ2-3, with D perhaps matching TRBD2 (5 bases). Germline V gives CDR1 SEHNR, CDR2 FQNEAQ (reference sequence). The V end lost 1 base, the J end lost 6 bases, and 14 bases lay between the germline ends. The CDR3 is made up of 15 amino acids. In DNA, the CDR3 is TGTGCCAGCAGCTTAGGAGCGGCGACATTGGATACGCAGTATTTT. Its translation is CASSLGAATLDTQYF.